This T cell receptor (beta chain) was captured in a study of CD8+CD57+ T cells in acquired aplastic anemia. The wider study: DNA per sorted CD4+ or CD8+ sample ranged roughly 0.19 to 27.4 ug, averaging 3.2 ug. Study-level results: Some 30 shared CD8+ CDR3s appeared highly expressed within patients' immunodominant clones. Between the patient and control groups, CD8+ Simpson's diversity did not differ significantly.

All patients picked for sequencing had shown, by flow cytometry, an expansion of CD8+CD57+ cells. This clonotype was picked up many times. Its antigen is unidentified. According to the study, genomic DNA was the template for TCR beta VDJ and CDR3 profiling. TCRdb re-analysed the reads in MiXCR, keeping a single row per CDR3 protein. The sample shows some 180,000 distinct CDR3 sequences, roughly 50% of them seen only once. CDR1 and CDR2 (germline): DFQATT, SNEGSKA (reference sequence). Trimming at V came to 4 bases and at J to 0 bases, leaving 3 bases not matched to a gene. The CDR3 has 14 residues. The receptor was derived from a human donor with aplastic anemia. The specimen was sorted CD4+, CD8+, or CD8+CD57+ T cells (not recorded which) from PBMCs. The rearrangement uses TRBV20-1 and TRBJ1-5; 7 nucleotides align to TRBD1. CDR3 amino acids: CSATRDSSNQPQHF. Here the CDR3 DNA reads TGCAGTGCTACACGGGACAGTAGCAATCAGCCCCAGCATTTT.